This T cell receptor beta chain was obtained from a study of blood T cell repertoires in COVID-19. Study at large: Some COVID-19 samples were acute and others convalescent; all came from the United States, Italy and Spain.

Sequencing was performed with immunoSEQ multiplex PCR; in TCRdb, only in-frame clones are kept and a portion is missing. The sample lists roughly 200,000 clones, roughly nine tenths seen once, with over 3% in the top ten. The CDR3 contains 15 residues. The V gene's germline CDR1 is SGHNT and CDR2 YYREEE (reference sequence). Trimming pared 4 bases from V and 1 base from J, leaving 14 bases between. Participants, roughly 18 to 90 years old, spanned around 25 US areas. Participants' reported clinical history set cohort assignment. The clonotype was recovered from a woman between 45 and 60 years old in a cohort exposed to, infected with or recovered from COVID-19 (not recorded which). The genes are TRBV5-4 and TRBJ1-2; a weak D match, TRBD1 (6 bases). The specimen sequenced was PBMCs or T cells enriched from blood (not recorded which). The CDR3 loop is CASSEVRGFNYGYTF. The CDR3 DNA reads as TGTGCCAGCAGCGAGGTCAGGGGATTTAACTATGGCTACACCTTC.